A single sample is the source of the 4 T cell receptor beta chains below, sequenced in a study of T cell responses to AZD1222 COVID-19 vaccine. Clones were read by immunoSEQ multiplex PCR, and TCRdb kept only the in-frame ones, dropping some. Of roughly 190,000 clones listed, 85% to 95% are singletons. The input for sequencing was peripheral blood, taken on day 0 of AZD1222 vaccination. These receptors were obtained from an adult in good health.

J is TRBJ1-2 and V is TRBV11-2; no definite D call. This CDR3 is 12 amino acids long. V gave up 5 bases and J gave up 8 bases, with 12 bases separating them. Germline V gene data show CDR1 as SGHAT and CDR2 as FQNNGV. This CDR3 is CASSPPGVGYTF. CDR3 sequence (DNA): TGTGCCAGCAGCCCCCCTGGGGTCGGCTACACCTTC. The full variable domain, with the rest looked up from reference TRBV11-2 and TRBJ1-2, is EAGVAQSPRYKIIEKRQSVAFWCNPISGHATLYWYQQILGQGPKLLIQFQNNGVVDDSQLPKDRFSAERLKGVDSTLKIQPAKLEDSAVYLCASSPPGVGYTFGSGTRLTVV.

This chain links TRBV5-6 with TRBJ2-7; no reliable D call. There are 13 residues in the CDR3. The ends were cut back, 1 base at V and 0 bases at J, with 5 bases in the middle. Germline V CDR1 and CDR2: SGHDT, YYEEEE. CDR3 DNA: TGTGCCAGCAGCTTGCCAGCCTCCTACGAGCAGTACTTC. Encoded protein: CASSLPASYEQYF.

Written as DNA, the CDR3 is TGTGCCAGTAGATACACAAGTTATAATTCACCCCTCCACTTT. It codes for CASRYTSYNSPLHF. V usage is TRBV19 and J usage is TRBJ1-6; D gene unclear. V was pared by 6 bases and J by 4 bases, with 10 bases between. Per germline, CDR1 LNHDA and CDR2 SQIVND (reference sequence). The CDR3 has 14 residues.

Here the CDR3 reads CASSLRLAGASTDTQYF. CDR3 coding DNA: TGTGCCAGCAGCCTACGATTAGCGGGAGCAAGCACAGATACGCAGTATTTT. The chain uses TRBV5-4 and TRBJ2-3; 9 bases fit TRBD2. The germline V gene encodes CDR1 SGHNT and CDR2 YYREEE (reference sequence). J gave up 0 bases and V 4 bases, and 9 bases lay outside the gene matches. The CDR3 covers 17 residues.